These 23 T cell receptor beta chains share one sample of origin, sequenced in a study of blood T cells in healthy people across ages. The use of a sample-barcoded 5' primer and a J-beta primer mix characterized a second PCR of about 6 to 12 cycles. Using its own MiXCR run on the 5' RACE reads, TCRdb lists one record per CDR3 protein. The repertoire includes approximately 680,000 distinct CDR3 sequences, approximately 31% of them detected once, and approximately 15% sits in the top ten. The sequencing input was blood. Receptor source: a woman older than 75 in good health.

Comments on this clonotype: A much larger clonotype is one base distant, so this may be a read error. The chain joins TRBV20-1 to TRBJ2-1; D perhaps matches TRBD2 (5 bases). The DNA matches TRBJ2-7 better at its end, which makes the J call doubtful. From germline, CDR1 is DFQATT and CDR2 SNEGSKA (reference sequence). The CDR3 extends over 13 amino acids. The CDR3 nucleotides read TGCAGTGCTAGGGCTGGACTGTACAATGAGCAGTACTTC. Its protein is CSARAGLYNEQYF.

With respect to this clonotype: A much larger clone lies a single base off, so this may be a read error. The chain recombines TRBV6-6 with TRBJ2-1; TRBD2 agrees at 9 bases. After removal of 1 base from V and 10 bases from J, the junction contained 11 bases not matched to a gene. CDR3 length: 16 residues. Germline assignment: CDR1 MNHNY and CDR2 SVGAGI (reference sequence). CDR3 bases: TGTGCCAGCAGTTACTGGCTAGCGGGGAGCTCCTACGAGCAGTTCTTC. This sequence encodes CASSYWLAGSSYEQFF.

In its sample, this clonotype was seen many times. V and J are TRBV28 and TRBJ1-2; D gene ambiguous. This CDR3 region has 10 residues. CDR1 and CDR2 from the germline V gene are MDHEN and SYDVKM. The CDR3 is CGSYSHGYTF. The CDR3 region has the DNA TGTGGCTCTTATTCACATGGCTACACCTTC.

This clonotype was detected only a few times. CDR3 nucleotide sequence: TGTGCCAGCTCACTAACTAGCGGGGGACAATCCTCCTACGAGCAGTACTTC. It encodes CASSLTSGGQSSYEQYF. The chain links TRBV18 to TRBJ2-7; TRBD2 matches 11 bases. The ends lost 4 bases at V and 0 bases at J; junction bases unmatched: 8. CDR1 KGHSH and CDR2 LQKENI come from the germline V gene. The CDR3 contains 17 residues.

There are many counts of this clonotype. The rearrangement joins TRBV6-6 to TRBJ2-1; no definite D call. Germline lookup yields CDR1 MNHNY and CDR2 SVGAGI (reference sequence). The CDR3 runs to 12 residues. V gave up 2 bases and J gave up 5 bases, with 4 bases separating them. The CDR3 protein is CASSYLHNEQFF. The CDR3 region has the DNA TGTGCCAGCAGTTACCTCCACAATGAGCAGTTCTTC.

This clonotype was counted ten times or more. The V call is TRBV7-6, the J call TRBJ2-1; D is possibly TRBD2 (6 bases). Trimming shortened V by 4 bases and J by 0 bases, and 13 bases separated the two germline ends. CDR3 length: 16 amino acids. CDR1 and CDR2 (germline): SGHVS, FNYEAQ. The CDR3 is CASSSAGGASYNEQFF. The CDR3, as DNA: TGTGCCAGCAGCTCCGCCGGCGGGGCCTCCTACAATGAGCAGTTCTTC.

This clonotype was recorded once. The chain uses TRBV4-1 and TRBJ2-5, with unresolved D. Germline V gene sequence: CDR1 MGHRA, CDR2 YSYEKL. Deletions cut 1 base from V and 1 base from J, with 10 bases between. The CDR3 has 15 residues. The chain's CDR3 is CASSQGRTVQETQYF. The CDR3 nucleotides are TGCGCCAGCAGCCAAGGCCGGACGGTCCAAGAGACCCAGTACTTC.

This clonotype was seen at least ten times. The chain carries TRBV7-2 and TRBJ2-7, with 13 bases fitting TRBD2. The J call is uncertain, as TRBJ2-5 better fits the DNA end. This CDR3 has 16 residues. Germline CDR1 and CDR2: SGHTA and FQGNSA. The CDR3 DNA sequence: TGTGCCAGCAGCTTAGGGACTAGCGGGGGTGGGGGGACCCAGTACTTC. Translating gives CASSLGTSGGGGTQYF.

The J gene is TRBJ1-2, the V gene TRBV28; TRBD1 agrees at 9 bases. CDR1 and CDR2 from the germline V gene are MDHEN and SYDVKM. The V segment lost 6 bases and the J segment 7 bases; nucleotides outside the gene matches: 6. The CDR3 totals 13 residues. The CDR3 DNA sequence: TGTGCCAGCAGACCCCGGGACAGGGCTGGCTACACCTTC. Protein: CASRPRDRAGYTF.

Details on this clonotype: One junction end does not reproduce the germline sequence, and a read error may be involved. The chain recombines TRBV4-3 with TRBJ2-1, with 10 bases lining up with TRBD2. This CDR3 region has 17 residues. The V gene's germline CDR1 is LGHNA and CDR2 YSLEER. Here the CDR3 reads CASNRERGGSVWNERFF. As DNA, the CDR3 is TGCGCCAGCAACCGCGAGCGGGGGGGCTCCGTATGGAATGAGCGGTTCTTC.

The sample holds many counts of this clonotype. The V gene is TRBV10-3, the J gene TRBJ1-2; D gene unclear. The CDR3 consists of 13 residues. From germline, CDR1 is ENHRY and CDR2 SYGVKD. The V and J ends lost 5 bases and 2 bases respectively, with 9 bases between them. CDR3 in amino acids: CAISPDPNYGYTF. The CDR3 region has the DNA TGTGCCATCAGTCCAGATCCCAACTATGGCTACACCTTC.

This clonotype was seen a few times. The genes are TRBV9 and TRBJ2-3; 8 positions agree with TRBD2. V lost 3 bases to trimming and J lost 3 bases; unmatched junction nucleotides: 6. CDR3 length: 15 residues. Looked up from germline, CDR1 is SGDLS and CDR2 is YYNGEE. CDR3: CASSARGGGTDTQYF. As DNA, the CDR3 is TGTGCCAGCAGCGCCCGGGGGGGTGGAACAGATACGCAGTATTTT.

The V call is TRBV30, the J call TRBJ1-2; no reliable D call. Trimming removed 2 bases at V and 3 bases at J, with 7 bases between. This CDR3 has 12 residues. Germline CDR1 reads GTSNPN; CDR2 reads SVGIG (reference sequence). The CDR3 nucleotides read TGTGCCTGGAGTCCACGCCACTATGGCTACACCTTC. Translation gives CAWSPRHYGYTF.

Only a few counts were recorded for this clonotype. The CDR3 sequence: CASRGQGVNTIYF. CDR3 in DNA: TGTGCCAGCAGGGGACAGGGTGTGAACACCATATATTTT. This chain links TRBV12-3 or TRBV12-4 with TRBJ1-3, with 9 bases identical to TRBD1. This CDR3 has 13 amino acids. The junction had 4 bases not matched to a gene; V was cut back by 6 bases and J by 7 bases.

In this sample, this clonotype turned up many times. CDR3 residues: CASSVVAGRVTDTQYF. As DNA, the CDR3 is TGTGCCAGCAGCGTAGTTGCGGGACGAGTCACAGATACGCAGTATTTT. The chain couples TRBV9 to TRBJ2-3; D might be TRBD2 (6 bases). The germline CDR1 and CDR2 sequences are SGDLS and YYNGEE. This CDR3 comprises 16 residues. Trimming pared 0 bases from V and 2 bases from J, leaving 13 bases between.

The chain joins TRBV4-2 to TRBJ2-3; no definite D call. The CDR3 consists of 13 residues. The germline gives CDR1 LGHNA, CDR2 YNFKEQ. Trimming pared 4 bases from V and 9 bases from J, leaving 14 bases between. This CDR3 reads CASSPGSSYTQYF. For the CDR3, the DNA is TGTGCCAGCAGCCCCGGGTCCTCCTACACGCAGTATTTT.

This chain links TRBV10-3 with TRBJ2-5; 11 positions agree with TRBD1. CDR1 ENHRY and CDR2 SYGVKD come from the germline V gene. The V and J ends lost 0 bases and 1 base, in that order; junction bases with no gene match: 1. This CDR3 is built from 16 residues. The CDR3 nucleotides read TGTGCCATCAGTGAGTCCGGGACAGGGGGCCAAGAGACCCAGTACTTC. Protein product: CAISESGTGGQETQYF.

For this clonotype: Possible read error: a much larger clone is one base away. The chain is built from TRBV9 and TRBJ2-5; D perhaps matches TRBD2 (6 bases). The J call may be incorrect, as the DNA end agrees better with TRBJ2-7. This CDR3 region has 15 residues. CDR1 and CDR2 from the germline V gene are SGDLS and YYNGEE. The CDR3 DNA sequence: TGTGCCAGCAGCGTAGAAGGTTTGGGGGGCTACGAGCAGTACTTC. This sequence encodes CASSVEGLGGYEQYF.

Many counts were recorded for this clonotype. The chain recombines TRBV20-1 with TRBJ1-6; the D gene is possibly TRBD1 (5 bases). This CDR3 has 16 amino acids. Germline assignment: CDR1 DFQATT and CDR2 SNEGSKA (reference sequence). V was trimmed by 5 bases and J by 8 bases, leaving 22 bases between them. CDR3 loop: CSAPAEQTVIDSPLHF. The CDR3 DNA reads as TGCAGTGCTCCTGCCGAGCAGACAGTTATCGATTCACCCCTCCACTTT.

This clonotype was found many times. This sequence joins TRBV30 and TRBJ1-2; 12 nucleotides match TRBD1. The CDR3 has 14 amino acids. Per germline, CDR1 GTSNPN and CDR2 SVGIG (reference sequence). The J segment lost 12 bases and the V segment lost 0 bases, leaving 8 bases of the junction unmatched. The CDR3 here is CAWSVVGTGGGHTF. DNA for the CDR3: TGTGCCTGGAGTGTAGTTGGGACAGGGGGCGGCCACACCTTC.

This clonotype has at least ten counts. This rearrangement joins TRBV11-2 to TRBJ1-1; TRBD1 might be the D (6 bases). V lost 1 base and J 3 bases, leaving 9 bases between the germline ends. Germline-derived CDR1 and CDR2 are SGHAT and FQNNGV. The CDR3 covers 14 residues. The CDR3 DNA is TGTGCCAGCAGCTTAGGGGGGGCGCACACTGAAGCTTTCTTT. This encodes CASSLGGAHTEAFF.

This chain links TRBV6-2 or TRBV6-3 with TRBJ1-5; D is possibly TRBD1 (5 bases). The germline gives CDR1 MNHEY, CDR2 SVGEGT. The CDR3 has 13 amino acids. With 5 bases removed from V and 6 bases from J, the gap between germline ends came to 11 bases. CDR3 in DNA: TGTGCCAGCAGTGGACTAGGGGTTCAGCCCCAGCATTTT. Residues: CASSGLGVQPQHF.

The chain employs TRBV18 and TRBJ2-1; 8 nucleotides align to TRBD2. J gave up 8 bases and V 2 bases, and 8 bases lay outside the gene matches. Per the germline V gene, CDR1 is KGHSH and CDR2 is LQKENI. There are 15 residues in the CDR3. The CDR3 protein is CASSPREPGRDEQFF. In DNA form, the CDR3 reads TGTGCCAGCTCACCAAGGGAACCCGGGAGGGATGAGCAGTTCTTC.